The entry below gives a single TCR beta chain sequence along with its context. Its antigen is currently not known. One base away there is no much larger clone; base qualities are not given. These data originate in a study of shared clonotypes between healthy human individuals (dated by TCRdb to the early 2020s). Concerning the study at large: The cohort included three men and a couple of women between 18 and 49 years of age. Per donor, three plates each were used for CD4 naive and CD4 memory, two for CD8 naive, and one for CD8 memory. Blood TCR repertoires of roughly five healthy adults were deeply sequenced to estimate repertoire size and the extent of clonotype sharing between individuals. To increase sequencing depth and limit assay-specific biases, different laboratories used diverse techniques to prepare libraries and sequence TCR repertoires. Per donor, leukapheresis produced somewhere between about 0.9 and 9.5 billion PBMCs. Broader findings and caveats from the paper: Compared with non-shared clonotypes, clonotypes shared by all four sorted-subset donors had higher generation probabilities. Across a few donors, approximately 5% of naive CD4, roughly 3.4% of naive CD8, about 2% of memory CD4, and 0.4% of memory CD8 clonotypes were shared. Even with the large sequencing depth, rarefaction of the sorted-subset datasets indicated that sequencing was incomplete. Naive subsets generally had larger estimated clonotype richness than memory subsets. The small number of donors limited the genetic and exposure-history diversity represented. Pairwise subsampling led to the expectation that sequencing depth would affect the degree of clonotype sharing among donors. Sampling was restricted to blood, and TCR repertoires in tissue are likely to differ from TCR repertoires in blood.

TCR CDR3 regions were amplified from genomic DNA by multiplex PCR using the deep immunoSEQ assay. Genomic DNA extracted from each cell subset was distributed evenly over all wells of several immunoSEQ 96-well plates, and each plate served as one replicate. For sorted subsets, each replicate PCR was loaded with approximately 0.2 ug genomic DNA, equivalent to about 33,000 T cell genomes. Purified libraries were measured with a Qubit 3.0 fluorometer, size-checked on a Bioanalyzer 2100, and measured again with the KAPA Library Quantification kit. Every immunoSEQ 96-well plate was sequenced on a dedicated single-read 150-cycle Illumina NextSeq 550 flow cell. The original pipeline was this. Because only junctional sequences without quality scores were contained in the immunoSEQ output, filtering matching that applied to full-length reads could not be performed. To assign V/J genes and CDR3, sequences were annotated using PyIR, a Python wrapper for IgBLAST v1.9, with IMGT germline references. Any read was removed if the V/J assignment was weak (E-value above 1e-6), the CDR3 was missing, or the read contained stop codons, out-of-frame junctions, or ambiguous translated residues. V3J clonotypes were defined by identical inferred V gene, J gene, and CDR3 amino acid sequence. To compute the percentage overlap between repertoires, the number of shared unique clonotypes was divided by the size of the smaller repertoire. Richness of each repertoire was evaluated using RTK rarefaction, the Chao1 estimator, and Recon v2.1 estimates of unobserved clonotypes. Generation probabilities for all TCRbeta clonotypes obtained by the gDNA method from a few donors were computed using OLGA. TCRdb mirrors the immuneACCESS table, restricted to in-frame sequences. Some clones are absent from its copies; in checked studies, under half trace to an unresolved V gene, and the reason for the others is unknown. D and trimming come from the DNA, and the V and J calls and clone size come from that table. The sample yields 1,100,000 or so clones; about 84% were counted once. The ten most abundant clones make up under 0.6% of the sample.

There are 15 amino acids in the CDR3, from cysteine to phenylalanine inclusive. Only the CDR3 region is kept as DNA, spanning 45 bases read in frame from base 1. Reading the germline V gene gives CDR1 MNHNS and CDR2 SASEGT. V and J are trimmed by 5 bases and 8 bases, and the gene matches miss 9 bases of the junction. The donors were healthy, HIV-negative adults with no recently reported acute infections or vaccinations. Every donor was a Caucasian adult living in Nashville, Tennessee, USA. CD4+ T cells were enriched through magnetic negative selection, after which naive cells were positively selected on CD45RA and the remaining negative fraction served as the memory subset. Blood was obtained by leukapheresis, after which PBMCs were separated by Ficoll-Histopaque density gradient centrifugation and cryopreserved in liquid nitrogen vapor phase. Analytical flow cytometry was used to check the purity and quantity of every magnetically sorted T cell population. Each sorted fraction had its genomic DNA isolated and then quantified by UV absorbance on a Nanodrop 2000c.

What was sequenced was memory CD4+ T cells from PBMCs. The cell subset or site tag for this specimen amounts to: CD45RA-negative fraction. The receptor's source is a young man in good health. Some clones in this sample may be carry-over from other donors' samples. The chain couples TRBV6-1 to TRBJ2-1, with 10 central nucleotides matching TRBD1. The CDR3 corresponds to CASSPRDRGFDEQFF. The DNA sequence is as follows: TGTGCCAGCAGTCCACGGGACAGGGGATTTGATGAGCAGTTCTTC.